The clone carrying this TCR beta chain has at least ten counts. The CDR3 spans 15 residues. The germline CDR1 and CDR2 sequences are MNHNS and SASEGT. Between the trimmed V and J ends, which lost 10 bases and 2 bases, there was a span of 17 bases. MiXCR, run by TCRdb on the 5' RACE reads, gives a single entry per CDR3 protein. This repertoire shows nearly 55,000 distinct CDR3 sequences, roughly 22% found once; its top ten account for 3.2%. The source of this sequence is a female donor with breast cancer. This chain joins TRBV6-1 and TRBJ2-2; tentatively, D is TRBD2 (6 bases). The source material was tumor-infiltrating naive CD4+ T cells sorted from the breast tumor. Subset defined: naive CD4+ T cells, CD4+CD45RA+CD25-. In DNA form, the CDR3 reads TGTGCCACACCGGGTGGCGGGATTAACACCGGGGAGCTGTTTTTT. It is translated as CATPGGGINTGELFF.